This TCR beta chain was observed in a study of OX40 agonist ivuxolimab in advanced cancers. Overall study: Those treated in dose escalation had hepatocellular carcinoma, melanoma, renal cell cancer or head and neck cancer. Antecedent anti-PD-1, anti-PD-L1 or anti-CTLA-4 therapy was permissible, with roughly 36% having received some. Of mixed ages from about 20 to 80 and averaging about 56 years, the group was 65% to 85% male.

Germline CDR1 and CDR2: SGHAT and FQNNGV. This CDR3 comprises 14 residues. V was pared by 6 bases and J by 4 bases, with 15 bases between. Turning to this clone: No antigen is known for it.

Sequenced by immunoSEQ multiplex PCR; TCRdb stores in-frame clones only, minus some. Found here are tens of thousands of clones, roughly 80% of them singletons; the top ten hold roughly 1.1%. Study findings and constraints: Normalized T-cell clonal expansion was also low in a subset of nonresponders.

This chain links TRBV11-2 with TRBJ1-2, with D hard to call. This sample comprised CD4+ or CD8+ T cells sorted from blood, obtained in a trial of the OX40 agonist ivuxolimab. This TCR was sampled from an adult with an advanced solid tumor such as melanoma, head and neck, liver or kidney cancer. CDR3 residues: CASSNYPRGYGYTF. CDR3 nucleotides: TGTGCCAGCAGTAATTACCCCCGGGGCTATGGCTACACCTTC.